The rows below give T cell receptor beta chains drawn from one sample of a study of chemoradiotherapy in HPV16-positive cancers. Measured with immunoSEQ multiplex PCR; TCRdb has only the in-frame clones, and not every one. The data hold around 13,000 clones, with 60% to 80% observed a single time. This sample was taken from a patient who underwent chemoradiotherapy. These receptors all stem from a human donor with HPV-associated anogenital cancer. Each CDR3 is given with its conserved first and last residue. A D gene is named only where the DNA matches it firmly. Expanded clones get a size class; other rows say once, few or many, or leave the size out.

D gene: -
clone size: -
V gene: TRBV2
J gene: TRBJ2-7
CDR3 DNA: TGTGCCTGCACGTCGGTGGGAGTTTTAGAGCAGTACTTC
CDR3 protein: CACTSVGVLEQYF

D gene: -
clone size: few
V gene: TRBV28
J gene: TRBJ2-5
CDR3 DNA: TGTGCCAGCAGTTTACCAGGGAGGGAGACCCAGTACTTC
CDR3 protein: CASSLPGRETQYF

D gene: -
clone size: -
V gene: TRBV7-9
J gene: TRBJ2-7
CDR3 DNA: TGTGCCAGCAGCTCACTAGTTTACGAGCAGTACTTC
CDR3 protein: CASSSLVYEQYF

D gene: -
clone size: few
V gene: TRBV6-6
J gene: TRBJ1-1
CDR3 DNA: TGTGCCAGCAGGGCGCGCGGGACCGGGAACACTGAAGCTTTCTTT
CDR3 protein: CASRARGTGNTEAFF

D gene: -
clone size: -
V gene: TRBV18
J gene: TRBJ1-2
CDR3 DNA: TGTGCCAGCTCTCAGGACTGGGACATTTATGGCTACACCTTC
CDR3 protein: CASSQDWDIYGYTF

D gene: -
clone size: -
V gene: TRBV6-6
J gene: TRBJ1-5
CDR3 DNA: TGTGCCAGCAGCTCACAGGGAACTCAGCCCCAGCATTTT
CDR3 protein: CASSSQGTQPQHF

D gene: -
clone size: -
V gene: TRBV7-8
J gene: TRBJ2-2
CDR3 DNA: TGTGCCAGCAGCCCACGGGACTCTAACACCGGGGAGCTGTTTTTT
CDR3 protein: CASSPRDSNTGELFF

D gene: -
clone size: few
V gene: TRBV7-2
J gene: TRBJ1-2
CDR3 DNA: TGTGCCAGCAGCCCGGACTGGGCCGCGCCCTATGGCTACACCTTC
CDR3 protein: CASSPDWAAPYGYTF

D gene: TRBD1
clone size: -
V gene: TRBV6-5
J gene: TRBJ2-3
CDR3 DNA: TGTGCCAGCAAACAGGGGACCACAGATACGCAGTATTTT
CDR3 protein: CASKQGTTDTQYF

D gene: -
clone size: few
V gene: TRBV28
J gene: TRBJ2-7
CDR3 DNA: TGTGCCAGCAGTTTAGGCCCTTCGGAGCAGTACTTC
CDR3 protein: CASSLGPSEQYF

D gene: -
clone size: few
V gene: TRBV6-5
J gene: TRBJ2-3
CDR3 DNA: TGTGCCAGCAGTCGCCAAGGGGATACGCAGTATTTT
CDR3 protein: CASSRQGDTQYF

D gene: TRBD1
clone size: few
V gene: TRBV9
J gene: TRBJ1-1
CDR3 DNA: TGTGCCAGCAGCTCGTCAGGGGGCAAAGGATCTGAAGCTTTCTTT
CDR3 protein: CASSSSGGKGSEAFF

D gene: TRBD1
clone size: -
V gene: TRBV19
J gene: TRBJ2-7
CDR3 DNA: TGTGCCAGTAGTATCCGGGACAGGGGCTACGAGCAGTACTTC
CDR3 protein: CASSIRDRGYEQYF

D gene: TRBD1
clone size: -
V gene: TRBV30
J gene: TRBJ1-5
CDR3 DNA: TGTGCCTGGAAAGACAGGGGGCCCCAGCCCCAGCATTTT
CDR3 protein: CAWKDRGPQPQHF

D gene: -
clone size: -
V gene: TRBV6-5
J gene: TRBJ2-1
CDR3 DNA: TGTGCCAGCAGTTATAGGGGGAATGAGCAGTTCTTC
CDR3 protein: CASSYRGNEQFF

D gene: -
clone size: -
V gene: TRBV10-1
J gene: TRBJ2-3
CDR3 DNA: TGCGCCAGCAGTGAGGAGACAGACACAGATACGCAGTATTTT
CDR3 protein: CASSEETDTDTQYF

D gene: -
clone size: -
V gene: TRBV15
J gene: TRBJ2-7
CDR3 DNA: TGTGCCACCAGCACGGGACCGATCTACGAGCAGTACTTC
CDR3 protein: CATSTGPIYEQYF

D gene: TRBD1
clone size: few
V gene: TRBV6-1
J gene: TRBJ1-2
CDR3 DNA: TGTGCCAGCAGCCCTCGGACAGGGTACTATGGCTACACCTTC
CDR3 protein: CASSPRTGYYGYTF

D gene: -
clone size: -
V gene: TRBV7-2
J gene: TRBJ1-5
CDR3 DNA: TGTGCCAGCAGCGCCGACGGGGGCAAATCCCCCCAGCATTTT
CDR3 protein: CASSADGGKSPQHF

D gene: -
clone size: -
V gene: TRBV28
J gene: TRBJ1-1
CDR3 DNA: TGTGCCAGCAGTGGCAGGAACACTGAAGCTTTCTTT
CDR3 protein: CASSGRNTEAFF

D gene: -
clone size: -
V gene: TRBV4-1
J gene: TRBJ2-7
CDR3 DNA: TGCGCCAGCAGCCAAGGCCCTTTTTCGAGCTCCTACGAGCAGTACTTC
CDR3 protein: CASSQGPFSSSYEQYF

D gene: TRBD1
clone size: few
V gene: TRBV15
J gene: TRBJ1-2
CDR3 DNA: TGTGCCACCAGCTCCCGGGACAGGGGGCGCAGGAACTATGGCTACACCTTC
CDR3 protein: CATSSRDRGRRNYGYTF

D gene: -
clone size: -
V gene: TRBV7-2
J gene: TRBJ1-5
CDR3 DNA: TGTGCCAGCAGCTTAGTTAGGATCGATCAGCCCCAGCATTTT
CDR3 protein: CASSLVRIDQPQHF

D gene: TRBD1
clone size: -
V gene: TRBV28
J gene: TRBJ2-1
CDR3 DNA: TGTGCCAGCAGTTTAGGGGGACAGGGGGCGTGGAATGAGCAGTTCTTC
CDR3 protein: CASSLGGQGAWNEQFF

D gene: -
clone size: -
V gene: TRBV19
J gene: TRBJ1-5
CDR3 DNA: TGTGCCAGCAGCTACGACGGATTCACGCAGCCCCAGCATTTT
CDR3 protein: CASSYDGFTQPQHF